This is a list of T cell receptor beta chains from one sample in a study of T cells in Graves' hyperthyroidism and ophthalmopathy. Via MiXCR, TCRdb re-called the multiplex PCR reads, giving one row per CDR3 protein. The table lists some 770,000 distinct CDR3 sequences, around 15% of them singletons. The sequenced material came from blood. The receptors derive from a man in his late teens or twenties with Graves' hyperthyroidism. Each CDR3 is given with its conserved first and last residue. Each record gives: J gene, clone size, D gene, V gene, CDR3 protein. D genes are given only for firm matches. Only part of the rows carry a size: once, few, many, or a class if the clone is expanded.

j_gene: TRBJ1-1; abundance: many; d_gene: .; v_gene: TRBV28; CDR3aa: CASSLTGSEAFF
j_gene: TRBJ2-7; abundance: .; d_gene: .; v_gene: TRBV18; CDR3aa: CASSPRGLVSYEQYF
j_gene: TRBJ1-1; abundance: few; d_gene: .; v_gene: TRBV19; CDR3aa: CASSNEAEAFF
j_gene: TRBJ2-5; abundance: .; d_gene: .; v_gene: TRBV27; CDR3aa: CASKRSHVEETQYF
j_gene: TRBJ1-3; abundance: few; d_gene: .; v_gene: TRBV7-2; CDR3aa: CASSLGEGGEENF
j_gene: TRBJ2-3; abundance: many; d_gene: .; v_gene: TRBV12-3/TRBV12-4; CDR3aa: CASRTTGEDTQYF
j_gene: TRBJ2-7; abundance: many; d_gene: TRBD2; v_gene: TRBV2; CDR3aa: CASSERALAASYEQYF
j_gene: TRBJ2-7; abundance: .; d_gene: .; v_gene: TRBV5-5; CDR3aa: CASSSQGFYEQYF
j_gene: TRBJ1-1; abundance: few; d_gene: .; v_gene: TRBV20-1; CDR3aa: CSAREGLVGAFF
j_gene: TRBJ2-7; abundance: many; d_gene: .; v_gene: TRBV20-1; CDR3aa: CSAREVRVNEQYF
j_gene: TRBJ1-1; abundance: .; d_gene: .; v_gene: TRBV18; CDR3aa: CASSPQGQYNTEAFF
j_gene: TRBJ2-7; abundance: many; d_gene: .; v_gene: TRBV29-1; CDR3aa: CSAAGQTEQYF
j_gene: TRBJ1-6; abundance: few; d_gene: .; v_gene: TRBV15; CDR3aa: CATTPRPYNSPLHF
j_gene: TRBJ2-3; abundance: .; d_gene: .; v_gene: TRBV11-2; CDR3aa: CASSLGAKGDTQYF
j_gene: TRBJ2-5; abundance: few; d_gene: TRBD1; v_gene: TRBV11-3; CDR3aa: CASSWTGPWETQYF
j_gene: TRBJ1-1; abundance: .; d_gene: TRBD1; v_gene: TRBV12-3/TRBV12-4; CDR3aa: CASSTRGQGKNTKAFF
j_gene: TRBJ2-1; abundance: many; d_gene: TRBD2; v_gene: TRBV28; CDR3aa: CASLLAGGPVNEQFF
j_gene: TRBJ1-2; abundance: many; d_gene: .; v_gene: TRBV18; CDR3aa: CASSPPTEFYGYTF
j_gene: TRBJ2-1; abundance: many; d_gene: TRBD2; v_gene: TRBV7-2; CDR3aa: CASSLAPAGGPDEQFF
j_gene: TRBJ2-5; abundance: many; d_gene: TRBD2; v_gene: TRBV11-2; CDR3aa: CASSLSFGTSSEASETQYF
j_gene: TRBJ2-5; abundance: many; d_gene: .; v_gene: TRBV6-1; CDR3aa: CASSERLGTQYF
j_gene: TRBJ2-6; abundance: few; d_gene: .; v_gene: TRBV6-2/TRBV6-3; CDR3aa: CASRRVVAGANVLTF
j_gene: TRBJ2-7; abundance: many; d_gene: TRBD1; v_gene: TRBV4-1; CDR3aa: CASSHVDRAYEQYF
j_gene: TRBJ2-1; abundance: many; d_gene: TRBD2; v_gene: TRBV15; CDR3aa: CATSDPGLAGGSEQFF
j_gene: TRBJ2-5; abundance: many; d_gene: .; v_gene: TRBV28; CDR3aa: CASSLMGRGIETQYF
j_gene: TRBJ1-2; abundance: few; d_gene: .; v_gene: TRBV12-3/TRBV12-4; CDR3aa: CASSPVGGRSYGYTF
j_gene: TRBJ1-2; abundance: .; d_gene: .; v_gene: TRBV29-1; CDR3aa: CSSEVTEPSNYGYTF
j_gene: TRBJ2-1; abundance: many; d_gene: TRBD2; v_gene: TRBV20-1; CDR3aa: CSASPLAGMKNEQFF
j_gene: TRBJ2-1; abundance: few; d_gene: TRBD2; v_gene: TRBV12-3/TRBV12-4; CDR3aa: CATGLAGVGDEQFF
j_gene: TRBJ2-1; abundance: .; d_gene: .; v_gene: TRBV11-2; CDR3aa: CASSYTDRGPEFF
j_gene: TRBJ2-5; abundance: many; d_gene: .; v_gene: TRBV28; CDR3aa: CASSDRRETQYF
j_gene: TRBJ1-4; abundance: .; d_gene: .; v_gene: TRBV5-1; CDR3aa: CASSLGAGIGKLFF
j_gene: TRBJ2-5; abundance: .; d_gene: .; v_gene: TRBV28; CDR3aa: CASSYTQARETQYF
j_gene: TRBJ1-2; abundance: many; d_gene: TRBD1; v_gene: TRBV6-1; CDR3aa: CATTGQGNYGYTF
j_gene: TRBJ2-2; abundance: .; d_gene: .; v_gene: TRBV20-1; CDR3aa: CSASLSGNTGELFF
j_gene: TRBJ2-3; abundance: once; d_gene: .; v_gene: TRBV5-1; CDR3aa: CASTDSRWDTQYF
j_gene: TRBJ1-2; abundance: many; d_gene: .; v_gene: TRBV30; CDR3aa: CAWSGERAYGYTF
j_gene: TRBJ1-2; abundance: few; d_gene: TRBD1; v_gene: TRBV5-8; CDR3aa: CASSPNDRVGAGYTF
j_gene: TRBJ2-5; abundance: many; d_gene: .; v_gene: TRBV2; CDR3aa: CAYKQQGQETQYF